This T cell receptor beta chain was identified in a study of T cells in women clearing cervical HPV infection. Study background: Cases were women with histologically confirmed HPV16-related CIN3 or worse, including a couple of invasive cancers.

The table came from immunoSEQ multiplex PCR; TCRdb's copy has only in-frame clones and leaves some out. The sample spans approximately 40,000 clones; the ten largest clones claim about 8%. General observations from the study: Timing of associations relative to infection is unclear; T-cell subsets were not isolated.

A remark on this clone: Its specificity is not known. The observed sequence ends 3 residues before the CDR3 terminus, with the missing tail filled in from the germline J gene.

The J segment lost 2 bases and the V segment lost 4 bases, leaving 5 bases of the junction unmatched. The CDR3 covers 14 residues. Germline CDR1 is DFQATT and CDR2 is SNEGSKA (reference sequence). The sequenced sample consisted of blood buffy coat. This chain joins TRBV20-1 and TRBJ2-7; 10 bases align to TRBD1. This clonotype originated in a woman aged 18-70 years with a cervical HPV16 infection that either progressed to CIN3+ or cleared (not recorded which). CDR3 protein: CSANRDRGPYEQYF. The DNA read from the CDR3 is TGCAGTGCTAACCGGGACAGGGGCCCCTACGAG.